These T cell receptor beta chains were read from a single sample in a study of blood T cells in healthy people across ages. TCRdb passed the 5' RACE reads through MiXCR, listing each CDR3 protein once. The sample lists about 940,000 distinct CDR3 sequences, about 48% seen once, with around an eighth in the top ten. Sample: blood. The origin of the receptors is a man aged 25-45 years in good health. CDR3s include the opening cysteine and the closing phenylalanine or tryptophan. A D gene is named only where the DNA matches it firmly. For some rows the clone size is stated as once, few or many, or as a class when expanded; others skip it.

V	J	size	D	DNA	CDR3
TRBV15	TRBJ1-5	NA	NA	TGTGCCACCAGCAGAGATGGGGGGCTCTCCAGCAATCAGCCCCGGCATTTT	CATSRDGGLSSNQPRHF
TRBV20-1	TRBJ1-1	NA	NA	TGCAGTGCTAGAGAGTTAGGAAGGACTGAAGCTTTCTTT	CSARELGRTEAFF
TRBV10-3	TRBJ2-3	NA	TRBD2	TGTGCCATCAGTGAGGGGCTAGCGGGAGAAATAGATACGCAGTATTTT	CAISEGLAGEIDTQYF
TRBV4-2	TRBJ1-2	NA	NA	TGTGCCAGCAGCCCCCGGGACACAGTAAACTATGGCTACACCTTC	CASSPRDTVNYGYTF
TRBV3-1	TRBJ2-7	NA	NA	TGTGCCAGCAGCCAAGATGGGCTGGGAGAAACCTACGAGCAGTACTTC	CASSQDGLGETYEQYF
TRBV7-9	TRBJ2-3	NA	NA	TGTGCCAGCGGAACCTTCAGAGGATGGGGCACAGATACGCAGTATTTT	CASGTFRGWGTDTQYF
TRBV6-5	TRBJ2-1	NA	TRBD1	TGTGCCAGCAGTCGGGGACAGCCGACGACTGAGCAGTTCTTC	CASSRGQPTTEQFF
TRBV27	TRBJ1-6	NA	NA	TGTGCCAGCAGTTTGTTACAGGGTGATTCACCCCTCCACTTT	CASSLLQGDSPLHF
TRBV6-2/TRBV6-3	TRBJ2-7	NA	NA	TGTGCCAGCAGTTACGGTCCAGAGCAGTACTTC	CASSYGPEQYF
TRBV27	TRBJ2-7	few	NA	TGTGCCAGCAGTCCGAGAGGGACTGCCTACGAGCAGTACTTC	CASSPRGTAYEQYF
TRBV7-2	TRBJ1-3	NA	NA	TGTGCCAGCAGCGAAAGTGGTAGGGTGTCTGGAAACACCATATATTTT	CASSESGRVSGNTIYF
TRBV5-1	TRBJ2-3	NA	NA	TGCGCCAGCAGCTTGGCCCCGGTCGCAGATACGCAGTATTTT	CASSLAPVADTQYF
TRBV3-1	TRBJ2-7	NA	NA	TGTGCCAGCAGCTTTATCGGAGGCAGGGCCTCCTACGAGCAGTACTTC	CASSFIGGRASYEQYF
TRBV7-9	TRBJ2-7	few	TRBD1	TGTGCCAGCAGCATCCGGGACAGGGGCTACGAGCAGTACTTC	CASSIRDRGYEQYF
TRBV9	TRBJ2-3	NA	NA	TGTGCCAGCAGCATCGGACAACGCACAGATACGCAGTATTTT	CASSIGQRTDTQYF
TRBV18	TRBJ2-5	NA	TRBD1	TGTGCCAGCTCACTGGGACAGGGGAGTAAGACCCAGTACTTC	CASSLGQGSKTQYF
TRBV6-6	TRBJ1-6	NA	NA	TGTGCCAGCAAAACCCCCGGGGATAATTCACCCCTCCACTTT	CASKTPGDNSPLHF
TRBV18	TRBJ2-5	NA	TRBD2	TGTGCCACCCGAGGGGGGACTAGTCAAGAGACCCAGTACTTC	CATRGGTSQETQYF
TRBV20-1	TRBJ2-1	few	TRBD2	TGCAGTGCTAGCCTCCCTGGGCGGGGGTACTCCTACAATGAGCAGTTCTTC	CSASLPGRGYSYNEQFF
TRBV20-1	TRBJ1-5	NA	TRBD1	TGCAGTGCTAGCAAAGGACAGGGGAACTTTCCCCAGCATTTT	CSASKGQGNFPQHF
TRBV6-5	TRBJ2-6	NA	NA	TGTGCCAGCAGTTATGGGACGGGTGGGGCCAACGTCCTGACTTTC	CASSYGTGGANVLTF
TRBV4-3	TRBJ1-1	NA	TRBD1	TGCGCCAGCAGCCAAGGGACAGGGGTTATCGCTTTCTTT	CASSQGTGVIAFF
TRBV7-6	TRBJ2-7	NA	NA	TGTGCCAGCAGCTTGGATAGGGGGTTCTCCTACGAGCAGTACTTC	CASSLDRGFSYEQYF
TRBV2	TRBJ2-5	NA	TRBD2	TGTGCCAGCAGTGAAACAACAGCTAGCGGGAGAGGAGAGCAGTACTTC	CASSETTASGRGEQYF
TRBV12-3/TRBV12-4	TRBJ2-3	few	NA	TGTGCCACTACCCCGAGGGGGAGCACAGATACGCAGTATTTT	CATTPRGSTDTQYF
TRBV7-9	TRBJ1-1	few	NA	TGTGCCAGTAGCTTTGAACAGCCGAACACTGAAGCTTTCTTT	CASSFEQPNTEAFF
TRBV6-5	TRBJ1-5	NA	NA	TGTGCCAGCAGTTACTCATCTCAGGGGAATCAGCCCCAGCATTTT	CASSYSSQGNQPQHF
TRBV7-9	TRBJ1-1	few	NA	TGTGCCAGCAGCTTAGAGGTCGGGATTGAAGCTTTCTTT	CASSLEVGIEAFF
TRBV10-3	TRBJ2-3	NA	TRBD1	TGTGCCATCAGGCTGGGACAGACTGCCGCAGATACGCAGTATTTT	CAIRLGQTAADTQYF
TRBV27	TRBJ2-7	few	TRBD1	TGTGCCAGCAGAAAACTGCCGGCGGACAGGATCTCCTACGAGCAGTACTTC	CASRKLPADRISYEQYF
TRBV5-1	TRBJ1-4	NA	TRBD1	TGCGCCAGCAGCTTTTCGGGACAGCAAGCCAAAAATGAAAAACTGTTTTTT	CASSFSGQQAKNEKLFF
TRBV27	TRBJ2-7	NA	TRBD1	TGTGCCAGCACCACCAGACAGGGGGCTTACGAGCAGTACTTC	CASTTRQGAYEQYF
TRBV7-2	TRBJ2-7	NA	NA	TGTGCCAGCAGCTTAGCCCGGACAGTCTCCTACGAGCAGTACTTC	CASSLARTVSYEQYF
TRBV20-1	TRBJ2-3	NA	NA	TGCAGTGCTAAGGGGGGAGGGGCAGATACGCAGTATTTT	CSAKGGGADTQYF
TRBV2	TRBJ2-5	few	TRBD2	TGTGCCAGCAAGCGAGCGGGGGGCCAAGAGACCCAGTACTTC	CASKRAGGQETQYF
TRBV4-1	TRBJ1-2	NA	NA	TGCGCCAGCAGCCAAGGGACCATGGGCTATGGCTACACCTTC	CASSQGTMGYGYTF
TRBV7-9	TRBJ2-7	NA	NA	TGTGCCAGCAGCCCCGGACGGGGCTCCTACGAGCAGTACTTC	CASSPGRGSYEQYF
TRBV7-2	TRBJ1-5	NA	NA	TGTGCCAGCAGCTTTTCGGGGAGTAGCAATCAGCCCCAGCATTTT	CASSFSGSSNQPQHF
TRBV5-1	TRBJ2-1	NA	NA	TGCGCCAGCAGCTTTACAGGGGGGGAAGATGAGCAGTTCTTC	CASSFTGGEDEQFF
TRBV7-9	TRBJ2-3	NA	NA	TGTGCCAGCAGCCCACATCTCACAGATACGCAGTATTTT	CASSPHLTDTQYF
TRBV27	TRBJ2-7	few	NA	TGTGCCAGCAGTTGGACAGATAACTACGAGCAGTACTTC	CASSWTDNYEQYF